These T cell receptor beta chains were read from a single sample in a study of T cell responses to AZD1222 COVID-19 vaccine. The assay was immunoSEQ multiplex PCR, and TCRdb's table has in-frame clones only and misses some. The table records some 150,000 clones, under 95% of them present only once. The sequencing used peripheral blood, collected on day 0 of AZD1222 vaccination. The source is an adult in good health. Both conserved end residues are part of each CDR3. A D gene is named only where the DNA matches it firmly. Size is omitted from some rows. Given values are once, few, many or a class for expanded clones.

abundance,v_gene,j_gene,d_gene,CDR3aa,CDR3nt
NA,TRBV4-2,TRBJ2-5,NA,CASSQGGEVEETQYF,TGTGCCAGCAGCCAAGGGGGAGAGGTTGAAGAGACCCAGTACTTC
NA,TRBV3-1/TRBV3-2,TRBJ1-4,NA,CASSQESGALYEKLFF,TGTGCCAGCAGCCAAGAGTCGGGGGCACTTTATGAAAAACTGTTTTTT
NA,TRBV7-8,TRBJ2-2,NA,CASSSDTGMPGELFF,TGTGCCAGCAGCTCGGACACAGGGATGCCCGGGGAGCTGTTTTTT
NA,TRBV9,TRBJ1-2,NA,CASSAGAGGYTF,TGTGCCAGCAGCGCAGGGGCGGGCGGCTACACCTTC
NA,TRBV12-5,TRBJ2-1,NA,CASGYSGGQFF,TGTGCTAGTGGATACTCCGGGGGGCAGTTCTTC
NA,TRBV7-2,TRBJ1-1,NA,CASSPIGGVAEAFF,TGTGCCAGCAGCCCAATCGGGGGGGTGGCTGAAGCTTTCTTT
NA,TRBV10-3,TRBJ1-2,NA,CAISESTGRSAETNYGYTF,TGTGCCATCAGTGAGTCGACGGGGCGGAGCGCGGAAACTAACTATGGCTACACCTTC
NA,TRBV27,TRBJ2-1,TRBD1,CASSSFSTGNWYNEQFF,TGTGCCAGCAGTTCGTTCTCGACAGGGAACTGGTACAATGAGCAGTTCTTC
NA,TRBV24-1,TRBJ1-5,NA,CATSDGGLSNQPQHF,TGTGCCACCAGTGATGGGGGCCTTAGCAATCAGCCCCAGCATTTT
NA,TRBV7-3,TRBJ2-2,TRBD2,CASSQGLAGGTGELFF,TGTGCCAGCAGCCAGGGACTAGCGGGAGGCACCGGGGAGCTGTTTTTT
NA,TRBV6-2/TRBV6-3,TRBJ1-2,TRBD1,CASSSGTGGNYGYTF,TGTGCCAGCAGCTCCGGGACAGGGGGAAACTATGGCTACACCTTC
NA,TRBV6-1,TRBJ2-7,NA,CASSEGSDRHYEQYF,TGTGCCAGCAGTGAGGGCTCTGACAGACACTACGAGCAGTACTTC
NA,TRBV27,TRBJ2-1,NA,CASSLAEQFF,TGTGCCAGCAGTTTGGCTGAGCAGTTCTTC
NA,TRBV7-2,TRBJ2-7,TRBD1,CASSTQTGGYEQYF,TGTGCCAGCAGCACCCAGACAGGGGGCTACGAGCAGTACTTC
NA,TRBV9,TRBJ2-2,NA,CASSADGTTLWGELFF,TGTGCCAGCAGCGCAGACGGGACGACATTATGGGGGGAGCTGTTTTTT
NA,TRBV7-2,TRBJ2-7,TRBD1,CASSPSLGQSYEQYF,TGTGCCAGCAGCCCAAGTTTGGGACAGTCCTACGAGCAGTACTTC
NA,TRBV4-3,TRBJ2-1,NA,CASSQQVMSYNEQFF,TGCGCCAGCAGCCAGCAAGTCATGAGCTACAATGAGCAGTTCTTC
NA,TRBV14,TRBJ2-5,TRBD2,CASSQDWGGLAGPQETQYF,TGTGCCAGCAGCCAAGATTGGGGAGGCCTAGCGGGACCTCAAGAGACCCAGTACTTC
NA,TRBV27,TRBJ1-3,NA,CASSLRSFGNTIYF,TGTGCCAGCAGTTTAAGAAGTTTTGGAAACACCATATATTTT
NA,TRBV5-5,TRBJ1-6,NA,CASSLAPGNFNNSPLHF,TGTGCCAGCAGCTTGGCCCCGGGAAACTTCAATAATTCACCCCTCCACTTT
NA,TRBV4-1,TRBJ2-7,TRBD2,CASSQVGLAGESEQYF,TGCGCCAGCAGCCAAGTCGGGCTAGCGGGAGAGAGCGAGCAGTACTTC
NA,TRBV2,TRBJ1-1,NA,CASRQGFGTEAFF,TGTGCCAGCAGACAGGGTTTTGGCACTGAAGCTTTCTTT
NA,TRBV24-1,TRBJ2-4,NA,CATSDFRSAKNIQYF,TGTGCCACCAGTGATTTTCGGTCAGCCAAAAACATTCAGTACTTC
NA,TRBV4-3,TRBJ2-7,TRBD2,CASSQGLLAGSFYEQYF,TGCGCCAGCAGCCAAGGGCTACTAGCGGGATCCTTCTACGAGCAGTACTTC
NA,TRBV3-1/TRBV3-2,TRBJ1-2,NA,CASSPLRQLGRGYTF,TGTGCCAGCAGTCCCCTCCGACAGCTTGGACGTGGCTACACCTTC
NA,TRBV7-9,TRBJ2-2,NA,CASGSGELFF,TGTGCCAGTGGCTCCGGGGAGCTGTTTTTT
NA,TRBV28,TRBJ2-5,NA,CASSLFGRETQYF,TGTGCCAGCAGTTTATTTGGCCGGGAGACCCAGTACTTC
NA,TRBV10-3,TRBJ1-1,TRBD1,CAISEPGQGLYEAFF,TGTGCCATCAGTGAACCGGGACAGGGACTTTATGAAGCTTTCTTT
NA,TRBV6-2/TRBV6-3,TRBJ2-7,NA,CASSPRGYEQYF,TGTGCCAGCAGTCCCAGGGGCTACGAGCAGTACTTC
NA,TRBV10-3,TRBJ2-7,NA,CATRTYSSYEQYF,TGTGCCACCAGGACGTACTCCTCCTACGAGCAGTACTTC
NA,TRBV6-5,TRBJ1-4,NA,CASQSSRFNEKLFF,TGTGCCAGCCAATCGAGCCGTTTTAATGAAAAACTGTTTTTT
NA,TRBV27,TRBJ2-1,TRBD2,CASRREDEQFF,TGTGCCAGCAGACGGGAGGATGAGCAGTTCTTC
NA,TRBV4-2,TRBJ2-1,NA,CASSRLRGRNEQFF,TGTGCCAGCAGCCGACTCCGGGGGAGGAATGAGCAGTTCTTC
NA,TRBV18,TRBJ1-4,NA,CASSREENEKLFF,TGTGCCAGCTCACGCGAAGAGAATGAAAAACTGTTTTTT
NA,TRBV5-5,TRBJ1-3,NA,CASRQNSNSGNTIYF,TGTGCCAGCAGACAAAACAGTAACTCTGGAAACACCATATATTTT
NA,TRBV5-1,TRBJ2-1,NA,CASSLFPGDSYNEQFF,TGCGCCAGCAGCTTGTTTCCGGGGGACTCCTACAATGAGCAGTTCTTC
NA,TRBV5-1,TRBJ2-3,NA,CASSLRVGTDTQYF,TGCGCCAGCAGCTTAAGAGTTGGCACAGATACGCAGTATTTT
NA,TRBV5-1,TRBJ1-1,NA,CASSLGRSNTEAFF,TGCGCCAGCAGCTTGGGTAGGTCGAACACTGAAGCTTTCTTT
NA,TRBV10-3,TRBJ1-2,NA,CAINLRIGTEGYGYTF,TGTGCCATCAACTTGAGAATTGGGACCGAAGGCTATGGCTACACCTTC
NA,TRBV19,TRBJ2-1,TRBD2,CASSPPLAGQRPPPYNEQFF,TGTGCCAGTAGTCCCCCCCTAGCGGGCCAACGACCTCCGCCCTACAATGAGCAGTTCTTC
NA,TRBV9,TRBJ2-1,TRBD1,CASSVESGGYNEQFF,TGTGCCAGCAGCGTAGAGTCAGGGGGCTACAATGAGCAGTTCTTC
NA,TRBV6-2/TRBV6-3,TRBJ2-1,TRBD2,CASSYELAGGNEQFF,TGTGCCAGCAGTTATGAGTTAGCGGGAGGTAATGAGCAGTTCTTC
few,TRBV7-9,TRBJ2-5,TRBD1,CASSLGTGGQETQYF,TGTGCCAGCAGCTTAGGGACAGGGGGACAAGAGACCCAGTACTTC
NA,TRBV9,TRBJ1-1,NA,CASSGTQGQNTEAFF,TGTGCCAGCAGCGGGACACAGGGACAGAACACTGAAGCTTTCTTT
NA,TRBV12-5,TRBJ2-7,NA,CASGLGEFYEQYF,TGTGCTAGTGGTTTGGGCGAGTTTTACGAGCAGTACTTC
NA,TRBV9,TRBJ2-1,TRBD2,CASSVPRGTSDHEQFF,TGTGCCAGCAGCGTACCCAGGGGGACTAGCGATCATGAGCAGTTCTTC
NA,TRBV7-2,TRBJ1-6,NA,CASSLEGGSYSPLHF,TGTGCCAGCAGCTTAGAAGGGGGTTCTTATTCACCCCTCCACTTT
NA,TRBV12-3/TRBV12-4,TRBJ2-7,TRBD1,CASSKDRVEQYF,TGTGCCAGCAGTAAGGACAGGGTTGAGCAGTACTTC
NA,TRBV4-1,TRBJ2-3,NA,CASSQDGGGITQYF,TGCGCCAGCAGCCAAGATGGAGGGGGGATTACGCAGTATTTT
NA,TRBV13,TRBJ1-1,TRBD1,CASRYRTGSYTEAFF,TGTGCCAGCAGGTACCGGACAGGGAGTTACACTGAAGCTTTCTTT
NA,TRBV5-1,TRBJ2-3,TRBD1,CASSLAVTGSTDTQYF,TGCGCCAGCAGCTTGGCCGTGACAGGGAGCACAGATACGCAGTATTTT
NA,TRBV2,TRBJ2-1,TRBD2,CATSTSGRSYNEQFF,TGTGCCACCAGTACTAGCGGGAGGTCATACAATGAGCAGTTCTTC
NA,TRBV28,TRBJ2-3,TRBD2,CASSPRGRLAGPDTQYF,TGTGCCAGCAGTCCCAGAGGTAGACTAGCGGGCCCAGATACGCAGTATTTT
NA,TRBV7-2,TRBJ2-1,TRBD2,CASSQAGGASRGREQFF,TGTGCCAGCAGCCAAGCGGGAGGGGCCTCCCGAGGGCGGGAGCAGTTCTTC
NA,TRBV6-2/TRBV6-3,TRBJ2-7,NA,CASSTGYSYEQYF,TGTGCCAGCAGTACGGGGTATTCCTACGAGCAGTACTTC
few,TRBV4-3,TRBJ1-4,NA,CASSQEGDTGLNEKLFF,TGCGCCAGCAGCCAAGAGGGGGACACAGGGTTGAATGAAAAACTGTTTTTT
NA,TRBV5-5,TRBJ2-1,NA,CASSGGDITYNEQFF,TGTGCCAGCAGCGGGGGAGACATAACCTACAATGAGCAGTTCTTC
NA,TRBV6-2/TRBV6-3,TRBJ1-5,TRBD1,CASSSPGGSNQPQHF,TGTGCCAGCAGTTCCCCAGGGGGTAGCAATCAGCCCCAGCATTTT